The 3 T cell receptor beta chains listed next were all sequenced from one sample in a study of shared clonotypes between healthy human individuals. Sequencing used immunoSEQ multiplex PCR; TCRdb keeps in-frame clones, though not all of them. The table records millions of clones, more than 90% of them present only once. The sequenced sample consisted of naive CD4+ T cells sorted from blood. Subset specified: CD45RA+ positively selected. The receptor set was obtained from a man aged 18 to 29 in good health.

The rearrangement links TRBV6-4 to TRBJ2-3; the match to TRBD2 covers 8 bases. This CDR3 is built from 15 residues. Germline V gene data show CDR1 as MRHNA and CDR2 as SNTAGT. J lost 2 bases, V lost 5 bases, and 6 bases had no gene match. The CDR3 here is CASSTGTSNTDTQYF. CDR3 DNA: TGTGCCAGCAGTACCGGGACTAGTAACACAGATACGCAGTATTTT.

This clone was recorded a few times. J is TRBJ2-2 and V is TRBV2; possible D gene TRBD2, 6 bases. This CDR3 is built from 13 residues. The germline V and J ends were trimmed by 6 bases and 4 bases, with 9 bases remaining between them. Germline CDR1 is SNHLY and CDR2 is FYNNEI. CDR3 coding DNA: TGTGCCAGCAGGGAGGGGACCACCGGGGAGCTGTTTTTT. Protein: CASREGTTGELFF.

The V gene is TRBV19, the J gene TRBJ1-2; 7 nucleotides line up with TRBD1. The CDR3 covers 14 residues. Per the germline V gene, CDR1 is LNHDA and CDR2 is SQIVND (reference sequence). V shed 2 bases, J shed 5 bases, and the junction held 5 bases outside the gene matches. CDR3 DNA: TGTGCCAGTAGTATAATGACAGGGACTTATGGCTACACCTTC. It specifies CASSIMTGTYGYTF. The entire variable domain, with the rest obtained from reference TRBV19 and TRBJ1-2, is as follows: DGGITQSPKYLFRKEGQNVTLSCEQNLNHDAMYWYRQDPGQGLRLIYYSQIVNDFQKGDIAEGYSVSREKKESFPLTVTSAQKNPTAFYLCASSIMTGTYGYTFGSGTRLTVV.